The clone carrying this T cell receptor (beta chain) has just one count. The table came from immunoSEQ multiplex PCR; TCRdb's copy has only in-frame clones and leaves some out. The table shows about 350,000 clones, with roughly 90% occurring only once. These data originate in a study of blood T cell repertoires in COVID-19. About the research overall: Samples taken during acute and convalescent COVID-19 were collected in the United States, Italy and Spain. T cells, B-cell-depleted T cells, or PBMCs provided the cDNA or gDNA that served as material.

This sequence was found in a woman in her sixties or seventies with COVID-19, enrolled during active disease. Specimen: peripheral blood.

CDR3 nucleotide sequence: TGTGCCAGCAGCCTCGACAGGGGGCGGAAGCATTTT. Translation: CASSLDRGRKHF. The J gene is TRBJ1-5, the V gene TRBV5-6; 10 positions match TRBD1. The CDR3 has 12 residues. Germline-derived CDR1 and CDR2 are SGHDT and YYEEEE. Germline trimming cut 4 bases from V and 14 bases from J; bases unmatched to any gene: 6. Using reference TRBV5-6 and TRBJ1-5 for the parts outside the CDR3, the full variable domain is DAGVTQSPTHLIKTRGQQVTLRCSPKSGHDTVSWYQQALGQGPQFIFQYYEEEERQRGNFPDRFSGHQFPNYSSELNVNALLLGDSALYLCASSLDRGRKHFGDGTRLSIL.